This TCR beta chain appears in the sequencing data of a study of shared clonotypes between healthy human individuals. Naive CD8 cells lacked CD45RO and underwent positive selection for CCR7, leaving out terminally differentiated effector memory CD45RA+ cells. Comments on this clone: Its antigen is as yet unknown.

Overall study findings and caveats: Among non-shared clonotypes, generation probabilities were lower than among those shared by all four donors. Investigators collected only blood, and repertoires in tissues likely differ.

The CDR3 sequence is 14 residues long. Trimming cost V 2 bases and J 2 bases, with 11 bases left between them. In germline, CDR1 is SGHKS, CDR2 YYEKEE (reference sequence). Deep-level running was used for the assay. Genomic DNA belonging to each subset was distributed in equal measure over several immunoSEQ plates. Sequencing was performed with immunoSEQ multiplex PCR; in TCRdb, only in-frame clones are kept and a portion is missing. The sample yields about 2 million clones, roughly 94% seen once. The sample comprised naive CD8+ T cells sorted from blood. The chain has TRBV5-5 and TRBJ2-7; D not resolved. The receptor comes from a man younger than 35 in good health. CDR3: CASSLSRITYEQYF. The CDR3 bases are TGTGCCAGCAGCTTATCGCGGATCACCTACGAGCAGTACTTC.